This T cell receptor beta chain was documented in a study of shared T cell receptors in the human thymus. Losses at the gene ends were 3 bases for V and 4 bases for J; bases not matched to a gene: 6. The CDR3 contains 16 residues. Germline CDR1 is SGHDN and CDR2 is FVKESK. Sequencing was performed with immunoSEQ multiplex PCR; in TCRdb, only in-frame clones are kept and a portion is missing. The sample lists about 610,000 clones, around 89% seen once, with roughly 0.0097% in the top ten. This same sample was also taken into another study, of human thymus T cells. This second study notes: The people who donated were healthy Finnish babies having corrective surgery for congenital heart defects.

The sample comprised thymocytes. This receptor was obtained from a boy under two years old with a congenital heart defect. The genes are TRBV14 and TRBJ1-3; 10 nucleotides match TRBD1. The CDR3 region is CASSQSPGQGGNTIYF. The CDR3 nucleotides are TGTGCCAGCAGCCAGTCGCCGGGACAGGGGGGAAACACCATATATTTT.